Shown below are 28 T cell receptor beta chains from a single sample sequenced in a study of T cell changes during pregnancy in multiple sclerosis. The method was immunoSEQ multiplex PCR; TCRdb's version includes in-frame clones alone and lacks a portion of them. The sample lists tens of thousands of clones; 90% were seen once. The specimen comprised peripheral blood, sampled in the third trimester of pregnancy. These receptor sequences come from a female donor in good health, enrolled as a control in a pregnancy study.

CDR3 nucleotides: TGTGCCAGCAGCGCGGGATATGGGGGGGAGCAGTTCTTC. This codes for CASSAGYGGEQFF. V usage is TRBV7-9 and J usage is TRBJ2-1; maybe TRBD2 (6 bases). Germline CDR1 reads SEHNR; CDR2 reads FQNEAQ (reference sequence). V was clipped by 5 bases and J by 10 bases, with 15 bases between them. The CDR3 totals 13 residues.

The chain joins TRBV5-6 to TRBJ1-6, with D uncertain. Germline V CDR1 and CDR2: SGHDT, YYEEEE. Trimming took off 10 bases at V and 7 bases at J, with 15 bases between the two ends. The CDR3 totals 13 residues. The CDR3 DNA is TGTGCCTCATCCGAGGGCGGCAATTCACCCCTCCACTTT. It yields the protein CASSEGGNSPLHF.

This chain joins TRBV19 and TRBJ1-1, with a tentative D call TRBD1 (6 bases). Trimming removed 6 bases from V and 0 bases from J, with 14 bases in between. CDR1 LNHDA and CDR2 SQIVND come from the germline V gene (reference sequence). The CDR3 is 15 amino acids. The DNA for the CDR3 is TGTGCCAGTAGCTCGACAGGAACATTGAACACTGAAGCTTTCTTT. It translates to CASSSTGTLNTEAFF. Full variable domain (outside the CDR3, taken from reference TRBV19 and TRBJ1-1): DGGITQSPKYLFRKEGQNVTLSCEQNLNHDAMYWYRQDPGQGLRLIYYSQIVNDFQKGDIAEGYSVSREKKESFPLTVTSAQKNPTAFYLCASSSTGTLNTEAFFGQGTRLTVV.

The chain has TRBV10-2 and TRBJ1-1; 7 nucleotides line up with TRBD1. CDR1 and CDR2 (germline): WSHSY, SAAADI. V gave up 3 bases and J gave up 1 base; unmatched junction bases: 2. This CDR3 has 14 amino acids. The CDR3 here is CASSDQGGNTEAFF. The CDR3 DNA follows: TGCGCCAGCAGTGACCAGGGGGGGAACACTGAAGCTTTCTTT.

This clone showed up just a few times. The J gene is TRBJ1-1, the V gene TRBV4-1; a weak D match, TRBD1 (6 bases). The CDR3 consists of 15 residues. Germline CDR1 reads MGHRA; CDR2 reads YSYEKL. Trimming cost V 0 bases and J 1 base, with 9 bases left between them. The CDR3 is CASSQDRGGNTEAFF. CDR3 in DNA: TGCGCCAGCAGCCAAGATCGAGGGGGGAACACTGAAGCTTTCTTT.

The CDR3 region has the DNA TGTGCCAGCAGTGTGGCCAGGGGGCCCGGGGAGCTGTTTTTT. Amino acid sequence: CASSVARGPGELFF. The gene calls are TRBV2 and TRBJ2-2; 8 positions match TRBD1. This CDR3 has 14 residues. Germline V lookup: CDR1 SNHLY, CDR2 FYNNEI. J gave up 6 bases and V 4 bases, and 4 bases lay outside the gene matches.

The gene calls are TRBV5-4 and TRBJ2-3; 10 bases agree with TRBD2. The length of the CDR3 is 15 residues. Germline-derived CDR1 and CDR2 are SGHNT and YYREEE (reference sequence). V was clipped by 5 bases and J by 1 base; unmatched bases: 4. CDR3 bases: TGTGCCAGCAGTTCGGGACTAGCGCGCACAGATACGCAGTATTTT. It yields the protein CASSSGLARTDTQYF.

The J gene is TRBJ1-4, the V gene TRBV7-9, with a weak D call TRBD1 (5 bases). Trimming pared 8 bases from V and 6 bases from J, leaving 10 bases between. The length of the CDR3 is 12 residues. Germline V gives CDR1 SEHNR, CDR2 FQNEAQ (reference sequence). The CDR3 spells CASAIGDEKLFF. The CDR3 nucleotides read TGTGCCAGCGCCATAGGGGATGAAAAACTGTTTTTT.

CDR3: CATSRDGTGGTEAFF. The CDR3 coding sequence is TGTGCCACCAGCAGAGATGGGACAGGTGGCACTGAAGCTTTCTTT. The J gene is TRBJ1-1, the V gene TRBV15; 8 nucleotides align to TRBD1. Germline V CDR1 and CDR2: LNHNV, YYDKDF (reference sequence). The CDR3 is 15 residues long. V dropped 0 bases and J dropped 4; count of bases not matched to a gene: 4.

V usage is TRBV7-7 and J usage is TRBJ2-2, with TRBD2 identical over 7 bases. There are 15 residues in the CDR3. Germline V gene sequence: CDR1 SSHAT, CDR2 FNYEAQ (reference sequence). J was trimmed by 4 bases and V by 1 base; bases with no gene match: 3. The CDR3 sequence: CASSLGIAGTGELFF. In DNA form, the CDR3 reads TGTGCCAGCAGCTTAGGTATAGCGGGCACCGGGGAGCTGTTTTTT.

The chain links TRBV30 to TRBJ2-3; 11 bases agree with TRBD2. Trimming took 5 bases from V and 2 from J; bases not matched to a gene: 6. CDR1 and CDR2 (germline): GTSNPN, SVGIG (reference sequence). The CDR3 totals 15 residues. CDR3 sequence reads: CAWALAGGYTDTQYF. The CDR3 coding sequence is TGTGCCTGGGCCCTAGCGGGGGGTTACACAGATACGCAGTATTTT.

The V call is TRBV11-2, the J call TRBJ2-6, with D hard to call. This CDR3 has 16 amino acids. Germline V gene lookup returns CDR1 SGHAT and CDR2 FQNNGV. Between the trimmed V and J ends, which lost 5 bases and 0 bases, there was a span of 11 bases. The CDR3 bases are TGTGCCAGCAGCCCTCACTTGAGCTCTGGGGCCAACGTCCTGACTTTC. This encodes CASSPHLSSGANVLTF.

The V gene is TRBV5-5, the J gene TRBJ2-3, with 11 positions matching TRBD2. Germline V gene sequence: CDR1 SGHKS, CDR2 YYEKEE (reference sequence). J was trimmed by 1 base and V by 3 bases; bases with no gene match: 4. The CDR3 extends over 16 amino acids. DNA of the CDR3: TGTGCCAGCAGCTGGGGACTAGCGGAGCGCACAGATACGCAGTATTTT. It is translated as CASSWGLAERTDTQYF.

This clone was recorded once. This chain connects TRBV7-9 to TRBJ2-2; the match to TRBD1 covers 9 bases. The V segment lost 6 bases and the J segment 5 bases; nucleotides outside the gene matches: 7. The CDR3 loop spans 15 amino acids. Germline V gene data show CDR1 as SEHNR and CDR2 as FQNEAQ (reference sequence). The CDR3 DNA sequence: TGTGCCAGCAGTTCCGGGACAGGGATTACCGGGGAGCTGTTTTTT. It translates to CASSSGTGITGELFF.

The gene calls are TRBV6-6 and TRBJ2-1; TRBD1 matches 8 bases. Germline lookup yields CDR1 MNHNY and CDR2 SVGAGI (reference sequence). With 4 bases clipped from V and 8 bases from J, the junction kept 10 bases outside the gene matches. This CDR3 region has 15 residues. The CDR3 sequence is CASSFDRGRRYEQFF. CDR3 DNA: TGTGCCAGCAGTTTCGACAGGGGCCGGAGATATGAGCAGTTCTTC.

The chain carries TRBV6-4 and TRBJ1-2; 7 nucleotides line up with TRBD1. Germline-derived CDR1 and CDR2 are MRHNA and SNTAGT. V shed 2 bases, J shed 4 bases, and the junction held 7 bases outside the gene matches. This CDR3 is built from 15 residues. The CDR3 nucleotides are TGTGCCAGCAGTGACCAAATGGCAGGGGGCTATGGCTACACCTTC. It translates to CASSDQMAGGYGYTF.

This sequence joins TRBV14 and TRBJ1-1; 8 nucleotides line up with TRBD1. J lost 5 bases, V lost 8 bases, and 10 bases had no gene match. CDR3 length equals 14 residues. The germline CDR1 and CDR2 sequences are SGHDN and FVKESK. In DNA form, the CDR3 reads TGTGCCAGCCTGAAAACAGGGGGTGGGACTGAAGCTTTCTTT. Its protein product is CASLKTGGGTEAFF.

This chain links TRBV30 with TRBJ1-1, with D unclear. CDR1 is GTSNPN, CDR2 SVGIG, per germline (reference sequence). Trimming left V 3 bases short and J 5 bases short, with 13 bases between. This CDR3 spans 13 amino acids. This CDR3 reads CAWREQPPTEAFF. CDR3 coding DNA: TGTGCCTGGAGGGAACAGCCTCCAACTGAAGCTTTCTTT.

V gene TRBV6-5 combines with J gene TRBJ2-7; 8 bases agree with TRBD1. The ends lost 5 bases at V and 0 bases at J; junction bases unmatched: 0. CDR1 is MNHEY, CDR2 SVGAGI, per germline. This CDR3 contains 13 residues. The chain's CDR3 is CASSGTGSYEQYF. The CDR3 DNA reads as TGTGCCAGCAGTGGGACAGGCTCCTACGAGCAGTACTTC.

The chain employs TRBV2 and TRBJ2-7; D call uncertain. CDR3 length equals 12 residues. V dropped 2 bases and J dropped 5 bases, with 7 bases sitting between them. Looked up from germline, CDR1 is SNHLY and CDR2 is FYNNEI. In DNA, the CDR3 is TGTGCCAGCAGTGAAAGAGGTCACGAGCAGTACTTC. It yields the protein CASSERGHEQYF.

This chain's CDR3 is CASSIIRAGGRQETQYF. CDR3 in DNA: TGTGCCAGTAGTATAATACGGGCAGGGGGAAGGCAAGAGACCCAGTACTTC. This sequence joins TRBV19 and TRBJ2-5, with 7 positions matching TRBD1. The CDR3 is made up of 17 amino acids. Germline V gene data show CDR1 as LNHDA and CDR2 as SQIVND (reference sequence). V dropped 2 bases and J dropped 2; count of bases not matched to a gene: 11.

The V gene is TRBV11-2, the J gene TRBJ1-1, with 10 bases aligning to TRBD1. Germline V gene sequence: CDR1 SGHAT, CDR2 FQNNGV. The V gene end was trimmed by 5 bases and the J gene end by 3 bases; junction bases not matched to a gene: 6. This CDR3 contains 15 residues. CDR3 in DNA: TGTGCCAGCAGCCCGGGACAGGGGAGTCACACTGAAGCTTTCTTT. This sequence encodes CASSPGQGSHTEAFF.

The chain combines TRBV11-3 with TRBJ2-1, with 10 bases identical to TRBD2. Germline V lookup: CDR1 SGHNT, CDR2 YENEEA. CDR3 length: 16 amino acids. The ends lost 0 bases at V and 8 bases at J; junction bases unmatched: 7. CDR3 loop: CASSLESSGRLDEQFF. DNA of the CDR3: TGTGCCAGCAGCTTAGAAAGTAGCGGGAGGTTGGATGAGCAGTTCTTC.

The V call is TRBV19, the J call TRBJ2-1; D might be TRBD1 (6 bases). Per the germline V gene, CDR1 is LNHDA and CDR2 is SQIVND (reference sequence). This CDR3 is built from 13 residues. Trimming removed 5 bases at V and 7 bases at J, with 12 bases between. CDR3 DNA: TGTGCCAGTAGTCCTTACACAGGGAATGAGCAGTTCTTC. It is translated as CASSPYTGNEQFF.

The V call is TRBV10-3, the J call TRBJ2-7; 14 positions match TRBD2. Germline assignment: CDR1 ENHRY and CDR2 SYGVKD. This CDR3 is built from 15 residues. Trimming took 6 bases from V and 2 from J; bases not matched to a gene: 3. The CDR3 region has the DNA TGTGCCATCAGCGAGGGACTAGCGGGAGCCTACGAGCAGTACTTC. It encodes CAISEGLAGAYEQYF.

This sequence joins TRBV5-1 and TRBJ1-3, with TRBD1 as a possible D gene (5 bases). Germline-derived CDR1 and CDR2 are SGHRS and YFSETQ. Trimming stripped 4 bases from V and 0 bases from J, with 14 bases between. There are 16 residues in the CDR3. The CDR3 reads CASSVRQLSSGNTIYF. In nucleotides, the CDR3 is TGCGCCAGCAGCGTCCGACAGCTCTCCTCTGGAAACACCATATATTTT.

The chain recombines TRBV19 with TRBJ2-2, with a possible D match to TRBD2 (6 bases). This CDR3 is 15 amino acids long. Germline V gene data show CDR1 as LNHDA and CDR2 as SQIVND (reference sequence). The V and J ends lost 5 bases and 4 bases respectively, with 14 bases between them. The CDR3 DNA reads TGTGCCAGTAGTGTCCCGACTAGGTCCACCGGGGAGCTGTTTTTT. Protein: CASSVPTRSTGELFF. Based on the CDR3 plus reference TRBV19 and TRBJ2-2, the full variable domain is DGGITQSPKYLFRKEGQNVTLSCEQNLNHDAMYWYRQDPGQGLRLIYYSQIVNDFQKGDIAEGYSVSREKKESFPLTVTSAQKNPTAFYLCASSVPTRSTGELFFGEGSRLTVL.

The rearrangement joins TRBV19 to TRBJ2-7; D is possibly TRBD1 (5 bases). The germline V gene has CDR1 LNHDA and CDR2 SQIVND (reference sequence). The CDR3 extends over 21 amino acids. With 6 bases removed from V and 3 bases from J, the gap between germline ends came to 36 bases. The CDR3 DNA follows: TGTGCCAGTAGACCCAAGGGGTCACCCCAAAAGACCTCCATACCCTACTACGAGCAGTACTTC. This gives the protein CASRPKGSPQKTSIPYYEQYF.